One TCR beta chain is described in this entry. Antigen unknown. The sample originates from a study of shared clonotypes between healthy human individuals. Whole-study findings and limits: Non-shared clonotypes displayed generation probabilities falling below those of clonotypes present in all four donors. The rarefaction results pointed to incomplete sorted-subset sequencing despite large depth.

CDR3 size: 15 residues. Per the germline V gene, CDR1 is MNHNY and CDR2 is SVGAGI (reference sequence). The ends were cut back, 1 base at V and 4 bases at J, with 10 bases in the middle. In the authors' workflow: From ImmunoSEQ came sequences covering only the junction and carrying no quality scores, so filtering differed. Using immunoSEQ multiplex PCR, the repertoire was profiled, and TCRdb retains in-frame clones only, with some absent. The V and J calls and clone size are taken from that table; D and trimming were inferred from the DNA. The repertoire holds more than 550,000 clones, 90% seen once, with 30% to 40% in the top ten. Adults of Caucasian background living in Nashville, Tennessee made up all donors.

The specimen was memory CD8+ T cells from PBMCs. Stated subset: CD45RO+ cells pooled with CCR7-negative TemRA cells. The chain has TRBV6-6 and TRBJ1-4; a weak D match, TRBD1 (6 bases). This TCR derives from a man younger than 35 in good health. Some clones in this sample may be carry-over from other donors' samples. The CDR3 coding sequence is TGTGCCAGCAGTTACTTGGACAGCAGTAATGAAAAACTGTTTTTT. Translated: CASSYLDSSNEKLFF.